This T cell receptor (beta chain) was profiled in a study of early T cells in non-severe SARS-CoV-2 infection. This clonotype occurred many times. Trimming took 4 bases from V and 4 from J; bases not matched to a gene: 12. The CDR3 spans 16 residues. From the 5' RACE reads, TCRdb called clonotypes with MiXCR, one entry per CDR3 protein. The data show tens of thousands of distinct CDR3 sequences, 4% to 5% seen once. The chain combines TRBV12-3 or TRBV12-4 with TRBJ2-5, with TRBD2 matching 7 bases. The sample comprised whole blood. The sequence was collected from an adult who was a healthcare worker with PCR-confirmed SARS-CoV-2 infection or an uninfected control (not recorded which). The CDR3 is CASSSQRRAGPETQYF. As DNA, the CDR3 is TGTGCCAGCAGTTCCCAACGAAGAGCGGGACCAGAGACCCAGTACTTC.